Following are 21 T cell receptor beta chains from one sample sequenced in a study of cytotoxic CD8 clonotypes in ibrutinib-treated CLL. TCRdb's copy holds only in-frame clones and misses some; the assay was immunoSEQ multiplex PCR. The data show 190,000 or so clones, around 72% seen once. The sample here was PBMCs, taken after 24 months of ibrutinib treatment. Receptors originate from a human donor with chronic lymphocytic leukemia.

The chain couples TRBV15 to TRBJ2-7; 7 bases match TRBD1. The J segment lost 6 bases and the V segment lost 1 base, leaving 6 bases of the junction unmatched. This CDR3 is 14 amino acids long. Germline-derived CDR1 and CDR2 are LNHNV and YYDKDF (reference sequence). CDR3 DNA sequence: TGTGCCACCAGCAGAGTCACAGGGGACGTCGAGCAGTACTTC. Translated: CATSRVTGDVEQYF. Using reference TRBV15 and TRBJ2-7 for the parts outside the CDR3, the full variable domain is DAMVIQNPRYQVTQFGKPVTLSCSQTLNHNVMYWYQQKSSQAPKLLFHYYDKDFNNEADTPDNFQSRRPNTSFCFLDIRSPGLGDTAMYLCATSRVTGDVEQYFGPGTRLTVT.

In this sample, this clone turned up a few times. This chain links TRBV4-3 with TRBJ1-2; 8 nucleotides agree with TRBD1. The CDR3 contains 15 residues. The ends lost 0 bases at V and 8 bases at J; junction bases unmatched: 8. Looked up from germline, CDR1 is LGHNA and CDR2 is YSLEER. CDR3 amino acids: CASSQEGQGARGYTF. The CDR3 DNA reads TGCGCCAGCAGCCAAGAAGGACAGGGAGCTCGGGGCTACACCTTC.

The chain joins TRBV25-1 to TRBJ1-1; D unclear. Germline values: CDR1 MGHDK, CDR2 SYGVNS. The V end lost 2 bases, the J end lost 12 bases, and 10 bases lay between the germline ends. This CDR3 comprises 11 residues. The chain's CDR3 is CASSEGSSTFF. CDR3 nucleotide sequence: TGTGCCAGCAGTGAAGGGTCCTCTACTTTCTTT.

The CDR3 region is CASSQPTSGRKSYEQYF. The CDR3 nucleotides read TGCGCCAGCAGCCAACCTACTAGCGGGAGGAAATCCTACGAGCAGTACTTC. V is TRBV4-1 and J is TRBJ2-7; TRBD2 matches 12 bases. This CDR3 has 17 residues. Germline-derived CDR1 and CDR2 are MGHRA and YSYEKL. The trim removed 2 bases at V and 1 base at J, leaving 6 bases unmatched.

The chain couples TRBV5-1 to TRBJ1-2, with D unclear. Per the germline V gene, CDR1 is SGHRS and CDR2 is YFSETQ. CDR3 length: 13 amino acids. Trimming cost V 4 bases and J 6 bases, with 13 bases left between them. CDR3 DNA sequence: TGCGCCAGCAGCCGGATCGGCCCGGATGGCTACACCTTC. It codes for CASSRIGPDGYTF.

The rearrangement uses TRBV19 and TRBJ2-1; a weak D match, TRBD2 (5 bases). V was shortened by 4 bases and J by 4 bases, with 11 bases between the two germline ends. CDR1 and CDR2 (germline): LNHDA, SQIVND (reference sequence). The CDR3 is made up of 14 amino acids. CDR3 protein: CASSNRTPYNEQFF. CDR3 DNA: TGTGCCAGTAGTAATAGGACTCCTTACAATGAGCAGTTCTTC.

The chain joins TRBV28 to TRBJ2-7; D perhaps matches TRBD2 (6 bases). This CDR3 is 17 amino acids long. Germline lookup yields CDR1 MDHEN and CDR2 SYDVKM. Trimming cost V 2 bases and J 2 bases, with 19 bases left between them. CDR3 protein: CASSLARPGEKPYEQYF. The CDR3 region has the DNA TGTGCCAGCAGTTTAGCCCGCCCGGGAGAAAAACCCTACGAGCAGTACTTC.

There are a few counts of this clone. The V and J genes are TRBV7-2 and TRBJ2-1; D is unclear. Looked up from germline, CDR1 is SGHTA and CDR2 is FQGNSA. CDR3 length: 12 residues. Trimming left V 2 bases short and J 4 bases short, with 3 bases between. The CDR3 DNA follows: TGTGCCAGCAGCTTATATTACAATGAGCAGTTCTTC. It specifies CASSLYYNEQFF.

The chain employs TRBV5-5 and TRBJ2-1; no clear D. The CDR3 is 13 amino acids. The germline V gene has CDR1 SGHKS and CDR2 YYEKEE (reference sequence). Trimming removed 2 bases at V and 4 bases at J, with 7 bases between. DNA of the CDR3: TGTGCCAGCAGCTTACAGCTGTACAATGAGCAGTTCTTC. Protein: CASSLQLYNEQFF.

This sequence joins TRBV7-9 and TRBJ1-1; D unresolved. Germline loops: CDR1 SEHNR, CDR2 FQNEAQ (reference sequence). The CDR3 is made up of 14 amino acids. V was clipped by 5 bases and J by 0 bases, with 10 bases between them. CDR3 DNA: TGTGCCAGCAGCCCGCGGTCCCTGAACACTGAAGCTTTCTTT. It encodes CASSPRSLNTEAFF.

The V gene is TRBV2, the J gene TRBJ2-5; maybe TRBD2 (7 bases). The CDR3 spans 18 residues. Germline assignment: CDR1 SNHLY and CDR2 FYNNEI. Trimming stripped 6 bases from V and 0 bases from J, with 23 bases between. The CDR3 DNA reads TGTGCCAGCAGGACCCCCTTGGGTAGAGGGGGGGACCAAGAGACCCAGTACTTC. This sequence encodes CASRTPLGRGGDQETQYF.

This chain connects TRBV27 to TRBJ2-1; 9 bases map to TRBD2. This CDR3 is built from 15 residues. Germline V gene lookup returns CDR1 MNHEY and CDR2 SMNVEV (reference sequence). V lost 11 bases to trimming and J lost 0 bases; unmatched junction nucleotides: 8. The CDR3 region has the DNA TGTGCCGCCAGACTAGCGGTTAACTCCTACAATGAGCAGTTCTTC. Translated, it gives CAARLAVNSYNEQFF.

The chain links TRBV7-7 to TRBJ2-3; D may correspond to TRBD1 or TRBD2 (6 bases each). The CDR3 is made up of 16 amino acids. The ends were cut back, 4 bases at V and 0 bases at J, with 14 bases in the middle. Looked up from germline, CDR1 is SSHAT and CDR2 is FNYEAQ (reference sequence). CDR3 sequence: CASSSGRGQSTDTQYF. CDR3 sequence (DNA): TGTGCCAGCAGCTCTGGGCGGGGACAAAGCACAGATACGCAGTATTTT.

CDR3 nucleotides: TGCAGCGTTAATCGGAGAGATGGCTACACCTTC. Protein: CSVNRRDGYTF. This chain uses TRBV29-1 with TRBJ1-2; no reliable D call. Trimming cost V 5 bases and J 6 bases, with 10 bases left between them. Germline V gene lookup returns CDR1 SQVTM and CDR2 ANQGSEA. This CDR3 contains 11 residues.

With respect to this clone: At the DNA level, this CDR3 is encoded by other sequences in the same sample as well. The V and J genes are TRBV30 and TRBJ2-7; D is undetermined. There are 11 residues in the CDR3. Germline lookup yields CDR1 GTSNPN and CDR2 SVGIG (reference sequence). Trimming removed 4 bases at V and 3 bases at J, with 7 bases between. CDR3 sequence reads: CAWTDSYEQYF. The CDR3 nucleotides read TGTGCCTGGACAGATAGCTACGAGCAGTACTTC.

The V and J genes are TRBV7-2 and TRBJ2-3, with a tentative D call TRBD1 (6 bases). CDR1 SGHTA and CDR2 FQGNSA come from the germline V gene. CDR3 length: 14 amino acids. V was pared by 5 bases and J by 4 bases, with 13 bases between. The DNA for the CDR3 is TGTGCCAGCAGCCAAAACAGGGTCCCAGATACGCAGTATTTT. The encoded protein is CASSQNRVPDTQYF.

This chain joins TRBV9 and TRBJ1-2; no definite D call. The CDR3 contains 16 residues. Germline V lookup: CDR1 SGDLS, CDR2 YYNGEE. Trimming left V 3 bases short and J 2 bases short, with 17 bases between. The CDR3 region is CASSAPRSGLNYGYTF. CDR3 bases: TGTGCCAGCAGCGCCCCTCGATCCGGACTGAACTATGGCTACACCTTC.

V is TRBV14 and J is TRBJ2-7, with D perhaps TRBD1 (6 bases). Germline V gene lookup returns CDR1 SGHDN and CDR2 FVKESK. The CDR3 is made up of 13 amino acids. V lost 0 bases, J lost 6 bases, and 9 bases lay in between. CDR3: CASSQDLQGEQYF. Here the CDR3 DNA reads TGTGCCAGCAGCCAAGATCTACAGGGCGAGCAGTACTTC.

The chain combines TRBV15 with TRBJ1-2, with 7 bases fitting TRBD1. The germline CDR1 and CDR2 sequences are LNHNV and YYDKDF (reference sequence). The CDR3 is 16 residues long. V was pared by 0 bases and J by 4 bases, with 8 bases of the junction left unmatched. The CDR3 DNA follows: TGTGCCACCAGCAGAGATTTAGGGGCAGGGGGCTATGGCTACACCTTC. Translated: CATSRDLGAGGYGYTF. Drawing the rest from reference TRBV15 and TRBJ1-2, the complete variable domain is DAMVIQNPRYQVTQFGKPVTLSCSQTLNHNVMYWYQQKSSQAPKLLFHYYDKDFNNEADTPDNFQSRRPNTSFCFLDIRSPGLGDTAMYLCATSRDLGAGGYGYTFGSGTRLTVV.

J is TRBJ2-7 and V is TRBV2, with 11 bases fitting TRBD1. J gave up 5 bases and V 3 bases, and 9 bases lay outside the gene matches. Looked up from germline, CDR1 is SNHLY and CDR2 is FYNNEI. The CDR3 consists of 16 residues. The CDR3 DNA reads TGTGCCAGCAGTGAGTTGACCCGGACAGGGGGCAACGAGCAGTACTTC. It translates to CASSELTRTGGNEQYF.

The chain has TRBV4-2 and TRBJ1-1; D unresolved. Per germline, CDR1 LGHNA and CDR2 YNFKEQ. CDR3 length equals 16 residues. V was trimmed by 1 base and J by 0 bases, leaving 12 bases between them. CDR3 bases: TGTGCCAGCAGCCAAGGTGATGCCAAAATGAACACTGAAGCTTTCTTT. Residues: CASSQGDAKMNTEAFF.